The clone carrying this T cell receptor beta chain was counted between two and nine times. Its antigen is unknown. This record belongs to a study of blood T cells in healthy people across ages. The wider study: Capturing about one barcoded beta molecule per two T cells was achieved by template switching.

Study-wide results and caveats: Percentage of naive T cells showed a strong correlation with TCR beta diversity.

It was with a sample-barcoded 5' primer and a J-beta primer mix that a second PCR of about 6 to 12 cycles was run. TCRdb re-called the 5' RACE reads through MiXCR, storing one row per CDR3 protein. Counted here are approximately 900,000 distinct CDR3 sequences, 25% to 35% occurring once; the ten biggest clones make up about a tenth. The CDR3 spans 15 residues. Trimming took off 5 bases at V and 0 bases at J, with 13 bases between the two ends. This sample also appeared in a second study, on T cells of mothers and their children. That work contributes: Related mother-child pairs showed slightly, non-significantly higher overlap than unrelated pairs.

This chain connects TRBV12-3 or TRBV12-4 to TRBJ1-2, with D uncertain. Sequenced input: blood. The TCR was taken from a woman between 40 and 50 years old in good health. CDR3 DNA: TGTGCCAGCAGTCCTCGACCGGGAGCTAACTATGGCTACACCTTC. It is translated as CASSPRPGANYGYTF.